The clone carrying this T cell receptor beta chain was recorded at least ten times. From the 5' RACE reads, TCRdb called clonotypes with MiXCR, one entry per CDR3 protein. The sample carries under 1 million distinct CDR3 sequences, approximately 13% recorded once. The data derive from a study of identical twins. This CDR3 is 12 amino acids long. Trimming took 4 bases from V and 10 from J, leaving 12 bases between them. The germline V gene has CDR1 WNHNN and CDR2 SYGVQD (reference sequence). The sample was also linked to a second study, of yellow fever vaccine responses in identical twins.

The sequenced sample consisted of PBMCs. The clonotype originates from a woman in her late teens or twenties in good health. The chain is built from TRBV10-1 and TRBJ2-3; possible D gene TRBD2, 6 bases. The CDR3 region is CASSGRLGAQYF. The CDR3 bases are TGCGCCAGCAGTGGAAGACTAGGTGCGCAGTATTTT.